This is a list of T cell receptor beta chains from one sample in a study of monozygotic twins with inflammatory bowel disease. TCRdb processed the 5' RACE reads again and assigns one entry to each CDR3 protein, with no DNA. The table lists nearly 450,000 distinct CDR3 sequences. The sequenced material came from blood. The source is a human donor with ulcerative colitis or Crohn's disease, or a healthy co-twin of an affected twin (not recorded which). The CDR3 runs from the conserved cysteine through the conserved F or W.

J,V,CDR3
TRBJ2-7,TRBV7-9,CASSLGTGMGEQYF
TRBJ2-1,TRBV18,CASSLGRDHVFFSYNEQFF
TRBJ2-2,TRBV3-1,CASSQGPLNTGELFF
TRBJ1-1,TRBV7-8,CASSQQGARTEAFF
TRBJ2-1,TRBV5-1,CASSLGDLGNEQFF
TRBJ2-3,TRBV7-9,CASNPGGSTDTQYF
TRBJ2-7,TRBV29-1,CSVAQGANEQYF
TRBJ2-5,TRBV5-1,CASSAVRETQYF
TRBJ2-6,TRBV19,CASSSRANVLTF
TRBJ2-4,TRBV7-2,CASSLGPRVDIQYF
TRBJ1-6,TRBV7-2,CASSYRDTNSPLHF
TRBJ2-5,TRBV27,CASSSGIETQYF
TRBJ2-7,TRBV6-2/TRBV6-3,CASLGAYEQYF
TRBJ1-5,TRBV7-9,CASSRDVAGNQPQHF
TRBJ1-1,TRBV7-9,CASSSGSLATEAFF
TRBJ1-1,TRBV6-5,CASTEKMGKTEAFF
TRBJ2-3,TRBV20-1,CSARGYTTSSTDTQYF
TRBJ1-2,TRBV30,CAWSEDYGYTF
TRBJ1-2,TRBV24-1,CATSDGRADGYTF
TRBJ2-1,TRBV7-3,CASSLTGYPRNEQFF
TRBJ2-4,TRBV28,CASSLGTAGGKNIQYF
TRBJ2-5,TRBV5-1,CASSDPAETQYF
TRBJ2-3,TRBV5-6,CACSLGQGSSNTQYF